These 8 T cell receptor beta chains were all obtained from the same sample, sequenced in a study of identical twins. TCRdb re-called the 5' RACE reads with MiXCR, one entry per CDR3 protein. The table has under 900,000 distinct CDR3 sequences, 9% to 15% seen once; the top ten hold around 1.5%. The sample was also linked to a second study, of yellow fever vaccine responses in identical twins.

The sample taken for sequencing was PBMCs. All receptors come from a woman aged 18-29 years in good health.

V gene TRBV28 combines with J gene TRBJ1-1; 7 nucleotides match TRBD1. Germline CDR1 is MDHEN and CDR2 is SYDVKM. The CDR3 spans 14 residues. V shed 5 bases, J shed 7 bases, and the junction held 10 bases outside the gene matches. The CDR3 region is CASSGRQGACEAFF. The CDR3, as DNA: TGTGCCAGCAGTGGTAGACAGGGCGCATGTGAAGCTTTCTTT. The full variable domain, completed using reference TRBV28 and TRBJ1-1, is DVKVTQSSRYLVKRTGEKVFLECVQDMDHENMFWYRQDPGLGLRLIYFSYDVKMKEKGDIPEGYSVSREKKERFSLILESASTNQTSMYLCASSGRQGACEAFFGQGTRLTVV.

This clonotype was detected only a few times. The rearrangement joins TRBV2 to TRBJ2-2, with TRBD1 identical over 9 bases. V lost 2 bases and J lost 4; bases outside the gene matches: 5. Germline loops: CDR1 SNHLY, CDR2 FYNNEI. The CDR3 sequence is 16 residues long. The CDR3 here is CASSEQGTGSTGELFF. DNA of the CDR3: TGTGCCAGCAGTGAACAGGGGACAGGGAGCACCGGGGAGCTGTTTTTT.

This clonotype was counted a few times. The gene calls are TRBV20-1 and TRBJ2-3, with 7 positions matching TRBD2. This CDR3 is 18 amino acids long. V gave up 1 base and J gave up 3 bases; unmatched junction bases: 16. Germline V gene sequence: CDR1 DFQATT, CDR2 SNEGSKA (reference sequence). The CDR3 spells CSARAALRQRGSTDTQYF. As DNA, the CDR3 is TGCAGTGCTAGAGCCGCTCTGAGGCAGCGGGGTTCGACAGATACGCAGTATTTT.

The V and J genes are TRBV4-1 and TRBJ2-3; 13 nucleotides agree with TRBD2. The CDR3 loop spans 16 amino acids. Losses at the gene ends were 8 bases for V and 4 bases for J; bases not matched to a gene: 9. Germline V gene lookup returns CDR1 MGHRA and CDR2 YSYEKL. The CDR3 sequence: CASRMGLAGSADTQYF. The CDR3 DNA is TGCGCCAGCCGGATGGGACTAGCGGGAAGTGCAGATACGCAGTATTTT.

This clonotype was found a few times. The gene calls are TRBV7-6 and TRBJ2-5, with D uncertain. The germline V gene encodes CDR1 SGHVS and CDR2 FNYEAQ. This CDR3 is 13 amino acids long. V lost 5 bases and J lost 5, with 12 bases in between. The CDR3 protein is CASSLRSVETQYF. CDR3 nucleotides: TGTGCCAGCAGCCTCCGAAGCGTGGAGACCCAGTACTTC.

The chain is built from TRBV2 and TRBJ2-1; D might be TRBD2 (7 bases). The CDR3 runs to 14 residues. Trimming stripped 8 bases from V and 5 bases from J, with 16 bases between. In germline, CDR1 is SNHLY, CDR2 FYNNEI. The chain's CDR3 is CASRTGGPNNEQFF. Written as DNA, the CDR3 is TGTGCCAGCCGTACGGGGGGCCCTAACAATGAGCAGTTCTTC.

This clonotype was observed a handful of times. The chain joins TRBV9 to TRBJ2-5, with D possibly called TRBD1 or TRBD2 (5 bases each). V was trimmed by 0 bases and J by 2 bases, leaving 20 bases between them. The CDR3 has 18 amino acids. Germline V gives CDR1 SGDLS, CDR2 YYNGEE. DNA for the CDR3: TGTGCCAGCAGCGTAGGGTCAAGGGGAGACAGTATACAAGAGACCCAGTACTTC. As protein: CASSVGSRGDSIQETQYF.

The genes are TRBV5-1 and TRBJ2-1, with D maybe TRBD2 (7 bases). V gave up 0 bases and J gave up 6 bases, with 13 bases separating them. Germline V CDR1 and CDR2: SGHRS, YFSETQ. The CDR3 is 15 residues long. The chain's CDR3 is CASSLAYREGNEQFF. For the CDR3, the DNA is TGCGCCAGCAGCTTGGCCTACAGGGAGGGCAATGAGCAGTTCTTC.